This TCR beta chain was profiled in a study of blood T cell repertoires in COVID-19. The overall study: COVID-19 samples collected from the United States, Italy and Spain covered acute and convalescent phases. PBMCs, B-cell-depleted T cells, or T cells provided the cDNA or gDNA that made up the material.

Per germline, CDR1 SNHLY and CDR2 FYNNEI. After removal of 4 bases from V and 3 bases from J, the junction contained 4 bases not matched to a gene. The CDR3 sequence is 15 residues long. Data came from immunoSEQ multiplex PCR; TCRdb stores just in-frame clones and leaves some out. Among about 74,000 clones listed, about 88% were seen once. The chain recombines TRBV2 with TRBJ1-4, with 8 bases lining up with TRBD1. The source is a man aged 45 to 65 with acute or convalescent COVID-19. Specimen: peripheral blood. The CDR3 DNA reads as TGTGCCAGCAGTGCTGACAGGGGTGCTAATGAAAAACTGTTTTTT. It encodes CASSADRGANEKLFF.